This T cell receptor (beta chain) stems from a study of Graves' ophthalmopathy and Graves' hyperthyroidism. This clonotype was seen only a few times. Its specificity is not known. RNA transcripts were the template, and TCR beta CDR3 regions were amplified from them. After a first-round RT-PCR with HTBI primers, a second-round multiplex PCR was run. TCRdb reprocessed the multiplex PCR reads with MiXCR, giving one entry per CDR3 protein. Of 650,000 to 800,000 distinct CDR3 sequences detected, approximately 39% appear once; the ten largest clones hold more than 3%. General study points: A classifier, a 13-signature model, separated ophthalmopathy from stable hyperthyroidism with roughly 86% sensitivity and around 83% specificity. In blood, most expanded thyroid clonotypes above 0.001 frequency were also detected.

The receptor comes from an adult man with Graves' ophthalmopathy. Sample: peripheral blood.

The CDR3 loop is CASSLLGQGTPREQYF. In nucleotides, the CDR3 is TGTGCCAGCAGCTTGTTGGGGCAGGGGACGCCTCGTGAGCAGTACTTC. J is TRBJ2-7 and V is TRBV5-6; TRBD1 might be the D (6 bases). The CDR3 has 16 amino acids. CDR1 and CDR2 from the germline V gene are SGHDT and YYEEEE. V lost 1 base to trimming and J lost 7 bases, with 21 bases between them.